This is a list of T cell receptor beta chains from one sample in a study of blood T cell repertoires in COVID-19. The data were produced by immunoSEQ multiplex PCR, yet TCRdb's version contains in-frame clones alone and is incomplete. The table has fewer than 300,000 clones, 80% to 90% seen once. Sequencing used PBMCs or T cells enriched from blood (not recorded which). The receptors shown here come from a man between 18 and 35 years old who had recovered from COVID-19. CDR3s include the opening cysteine and the closing phenylalanine or tryptophan. D genes are given only for firm matches. Clone size is shown for a subset of rows, as once, few, many or a class of expanded clone.

TRBJ1-2 TRBV19 TRBD1 NA TGTGCCAGTTTCGAACCCATTGCGAAGACAGGGTTCACTAACTATGGCTACACCTTC CASFEPIAKTGFTNYGYTF
TRBJ1-5 TRBV15 TRBD1 NA TGTGCCACCAGCAGGGACAGGGTGAGCAATCAGCCCCAGCATTTT CATSRDRVSNQPQHF
TRBJ2-3 TRBV27 TRBD2 NA TGTGCCAGCAGTTTATTGACTAGCGGAAGCACAGATACGCAGTATTTT CASSLLTSGSTDTQYF
TRBJ1-2 TRBV11-3 NA NA TGTGCCAGCAGCCCGCTCGTTGGGGGGTCAGATGGCTACACCTTC CASSPLVGGSDGYTF
TRBJ2-7 TRBV2 NA once TGTGCCAGCCGGGTAGGCGAGCAGTACTTC CASRVGEQYF
TRBJ1-5 TRBV28 TRBD1 NA TGTGCCAGCAGTCCAGGGACAGGCGATCAGCCCCAGCATTTT CASSPGTGDQPQHF
TRBJ2-3 TRBV24-1 NA NA TGTGCCACCAGTGATACCGTCCAGGGGAAATCAGATACGCAGTATTTT CATSDTVQGKSDTQYF
TRBJ2-3 TRBV2 TRBD2 few TGTGCCAGCAGTGTACTAGCGGGGGAGGATACGCAGTATTTT CASSVLAGEDTQYF
TRBJ2-7 TRBV28 TRBD2 NA TGTGCCAGCACTTCAAGAGGGACTAGCGGGAGGGCCTTTTCCCGCGAGCAGTACTTC CASTSRGTSGRAFSREQYF
TRBJ2-1 TRBV10-3 TRBD2 NA TGTGCCATCAGTGAGTCGGGGACTAGCGGGGGAAATGAGCAGTTCTTC CAISESGTSGGNEQFF
TRBJ1-5 TRBV19 NA once TGTGCCAGTAGTAGTTATCAGGGGCGCAGCAATCAGCCCCAGCATTTT CASSSYQGRSNQPQHF
TRBJ1-1 TRBV30 NA NA TGTGCCTGGAGTGTATTGGGAGAGAACACTGAAGCTTTCTTT CAWSVLGENTEAFF
TRBJ2-2 TRBV5-1 NA NA TGCGCCAGCAGCCACGGGACTCTGAACACCGGGGAGCTGTTTTTT CASSHGTLNTGELFF
TRBJ1-5 TRBV19 NA few TGTGCCAGTAGTATGAACGGAGCAGGCAATCAGCCCCAGCATTTT CASSMNGAGNQPQHF
TRBJ2-3 TRBV7-9 NA NA TGTGCCAGCAGCTTAGCCGAAAGCCTCGCAGATACGCAGTATTTT CASSLAESLADTQYF
TRBJ2-1 TRBV11-3 NA NA TGTGCCACCGGATCGGGGTTCCCGAGGGATGAGCAGTTCTTC CATGSGFPRDEQFF
TRBJ2-7 TRBV28 TRBD2 NA TGTGCCAGCAGCCGTAGCGGGAGCTTCTCCTACGAGCAGTACTTC CASSRSGSFSYEQYF
TRBJ1-4 TRBV14 TRBD1 NA TGTGCCAGCAGCCCCCGGGACAGGGGGGAAATGGAAAAACTGTTTTTT CASSPRDRGEMEKLFF
TRBJ2-4 TRBV28 TRBD2 NA TGTGCCAGCAGTTTGGCGGGGGGGATAGCCAAAAACATTCAGTACTTC CASSLAGGIAKNIQYF
TRBJ2-7 TRBV2 NA NA TGTGCCAGCAGTTCAGGGGCCATCGAGCAGTACTTC CASSSGAIEQYF
TRBJ2-3 TRBV15 TRBD2 NA TGTGCCACCAGCGCCGGGACTAGCGGGGGGTGGCAGTATTTT CATSAGTSGGWQYF
TRBJ2-5 TRBV24-1 TRBD2 NA TGTGCCACCAGTGATCCCAGCGGGGGCCGCCCGGAGACCCAGTACTTC CATSDPSGGRPETQYF
TRBJ2-1 TRBV24-1 TRBD1 NA TGTGCCACCAGTGACCAGGGGGATGAGCAGTTCTTC CATSDQGDEQFF
TRBJ2-3 TRBV5-1 TRBD2 NA TGCGCCAGCAGTTTGGGACTAGCGGGAGTCTCAGATACGCAGTATTTT CASSLGLAGVSDTQYF
TRBJ1-2 TRBV28 NA NA TGTGCCAGCAGTTTAGCGGCGGACTATGGCTACACCTTC CASSLAADYGYTF
TRBJ2-2 TRBV5-4 TRBD1 NA TGTGCCAGCAGCTTAGCCGGGACAGGGAGCCGGGAGCTGTTTTTT CASSLAGTGSRELFF
TRBJ1-1 TRBV3-1/TRBV3-2 TRBD1 NA TGTGCCAGCAGCCAGTGGACAGGGAACACTGAAGCTTTCTTT CASSQWTGNTEAFF
TRBJ2-7 TRBV9 NA NA TGTGCCAGCAGCGTAGAGGCAGGGGGGTACGAGCAGTACTTC CASSVEAGGYEQYF
TRBJ1-5 TRBV12-3/TRBV12-4 NA NA TGTGCCAGCAGTCCAGGGGTTCAGCCCCAGCATTTT CASSPGVQPQHF
TRBJ2-5 TRBV4-1 TRBD2 NA TGCGCCAGCAGCCAAGCCAGGAGGGAGGGCCGGGAGACCCAGTACTTC CASSQARREGRETQYF
TRBJ2-7 TRBV13 TRBD2 NA TGTGCCAGCAGCTTAGAGAGCGGGAGCACGAACGAGCAGTACTTC CASSLESGSTNEQYF
TRBJ2-1 TRBV27 TRBD2 NA TGTGCCAGCAGCCCCACGAGCGGGGGGGCCGGCTCCTACAATGAGCAGTTCTTC CASSPTSGGAGSYNEQFF
TRBJ1-6 TRBV18 TRBD1 NA TGTGCCAGCTCACCACCGGCGGGACAGGGCAATTCACCCCTCCACTTT CASSPPAGQGNSPLHF
TRBJ2-2 TRBV4-1 TRBD1 NA TGCGCCAGCAGCCCCGGGACAGGGGGCGGCGGGGAGCTGTTTTTT CASSPGTGGGGELFF
TRBJ1-5 TRBV27 NA NA TGTGCCAGCAGTTTGGGCCCCGGCAATCAGCCCCAGCATTTT CASSLGPGNQPQHF
TRBJ1-6 TRBV7-9 TRBD1 few TGTGCCAGCAGCTTGGGACAGGGTGGGTCACCCCTCCACTTT CASSLGQGGSPLHF
TRBJ1-6 TRBV7-9 NA NA TGTGCCAGCAGCTATGGACTGAATTCACCCCTCCACTTT CASSYGLNSPLHF
TRBJ1-1 TRBV2 TRBD1 NA TGTGCCAGCACCAGAGGACAGGGATTCATGAACACTGAAGCTTTCTTT CASTRGQGFMNTEAFF
TRBJ2-3 TRBV27 NA NA TGTGCCAGCAGTCCCCTATGGGGTAGCGGAGATACGCAGTATTTT CASSPLWGSGDTQYF
TRBJ2-7 TRBV5-1 NA NA TGCGCCAGCAGCCCCTCTCACAGGGAGGGAAGCTACGAGCAGTACTTC CASSPSHREGSYEQYF
TRBJ1-2 TRBV5-6 NA NA TGTGCCAGCAGCTTGGCCGTCGAACAGGGCACCTATGGCTACACCTTC CASSLAVEQGTYGYTF
TRBJ1-5 TRBV6-1 NA NA TGTGCCAGCAGTGCCCACTTAAGGGGTTTTAGCAATCAGCCCCAGCATTTT CASSAHLRGFSNQPQHF
TRBJ1-5 TRBV11-3 NA NA TGTGCCAGCAGCTGGTTTGGGGGCTCAAATAGCAATCAGCCCCAGCATTTT CASSWFGGSNSNQPQHF
TRBJ1-3 TRBV5-1 TRBD1 NA TGCGCCAGCAGCTTAGGGACAGGGGGCTCTGGAAACACCATATATTTT CASSLGTGGSGNTIYF
TRBJ2-3 TRBV11-3 NA NA TGTGCCAGCAGCTTAGGGACACAGGGGACTTACGATACGCAGTATTTT CASSLGTQGTYDTQYF
TRBJ1-2 TRBV4-1 TRBD1 NA TGCGCCAGCAGCCATGAGGGGGCGTTCTATGGCTACACCTTC CASSHEGAFYGYTF
TRBJ2-2 TRBV3-1/TRBV3-2 TRBD2 NA TGTGCCAGCAGCCTACGGACTAGCGCCGGGGAGCTGTTTTTT CASSLRTSAGELFF
TRBJ1-2 TRBV11-3 TRBD1 NA TGTGCCAGCAGCTGGACAGGGGGCAAAGCTAACTATGGCTACACCTTC CASSWTGGKANYGYTF
TRBJ2-5 TRBV7-2 TRBD1 few TGTGCCAGCAGCTTATCACGGACAGGGGTAGAGACCCAGTACTTC CASSLSRTGVETQYF
TRBJ2-5 TRBV6-5 NA NA TGTGCCAGCAGTTTCCGGGACCCAGCGGGGACCCAGTACTTC CASSFRDPAGTQYF
TRBJ2-5 TRBV7-2 NA NA TGTGCCAGCAGCTTTGGCAGGGCAGAGACCCAGTACTTC CASSFGRAETQYF
TRBJ2-3 TRBV5-1 NA few TGCGCCAGCAGCTTTCAGGGTAGCACAGATACGCAGTATTTT CASSFQGSTDTQYF
TRBJ1-1 TRBV27 NA NA TGTGCCAGCAGGGGACTTATGAACACTGAAGCTTTCTTT CASRGLMNTEAFF
TRBJ1-2 TRBV10-3 TRBD1 NA TGTGCCATCAGTACCGGGACAGAAAATGGCTACACCTTC CAISTGTENGYTF
TRBJ1-5 TRBV5-5 NA NA TGTGCCAGCAGCTTGGCCGGGAATCAGCCCCAGCATTTT CASSLAGNQPQHF
TRBJ1-1 TRBV29-1 NA NA TGCAGCGTTGTTGGACAACCGAACACTGAAGCTTTCTTT CSVVGQPNTEAFF
TRBJ1-2 TRBV7-8 NA NA TGTGCCAGCAGCTTAAAGGGGGACTATGGCTACACCTTC CASSLKGDYGYTF
TRBJ2-7 TRBV3-1/TRBV3-2 TRBD1 NA TGTGCCAGCAGCGCGAGTAGGGGGCAGCGGGAGCAGTACTTC CASSASRGQREQYF